The 20 T cell receptor beta chains listed next were all sequenced from one sample in a study of Graves' ophthalmopathy and Graves' hyperthyroidism. For repertoire sequencing, the TCR beta CDR3 regions were amplified from RNA transcripts. A first-round RT-PCR used HTBI primers, followed by a second-round multiplex PCR. TCRdb reanalysed the multiplex PCR reads using MiXCR and keeps one entry per CDR3 protein. The sample lists about half a million distinct CDR3 sequences, about 15% seen once, with approximately 9.8% in the top ten. Input material: blood. Receptors originate from a woman younger than 45 with Graves' ophthalmopathy.

This clonotype was seen many times. The J gene is TRBJ2-2, the V gene TRBV12-5; TRBD1 or TRBD2 may be the D gene (5 bases each). The V end was cut by 3 bases, the J end by 2 bases, with 10 bases between. CDR3 length equals 15 residues. Germline CDR1 and CDR2: LGHNT and FRNRAP. CDR3 in DNA: TGTGCTAGTGGTTTCCGGGACCGTAACACCGGGGAGCTGTTTTTT. Its protein is CASGFRDRNTGELFF. The complete variable domain, with remaining parts taken from reference TRBV12-5 and TRBJ2-2, reads DARVTQTPRHKVTEMGQEVTMRCQPILGHNTVFWYRQTMMQGLELLAYFRNRAPLDDSGMPKDRFSAEMPDATLATLKIQPSEPRDSAVYFCASGFRDRNTGELFFGEGSRLTVL.

About this clonotype itself: It may be a read error: a sequence one base away is much more abundant. This chain joins TRBV7-2 and TRBJ2-2; no clear D gene. This CDR3 spans 13 amino acids. CDR1 is SGHTA, CDR2 FQGNSA, per germline. Trimming removed 1 base from V and 7 bases from J, with 7 bases in between. The CDR3 DNA reads as TGTGCCAGCAGCTTAGTAGCCATCGGGGAGCTGTTTTTT. Encoded protein: CASSLVAIGELFF.

This clonotype was observed a few times. The genes are TRBV4-1 and TRBJ1-2; D is undetermined. This CDR3 comprises 16 residues. Trimming took 4 bases from V and 0 from J, leaving 15 bases between them. The germline CDR1 and CDR2 sequences are MGHRA and YSYEKL. For the CDR3, the DNA is TGCGCCAGCAGCCCTTATATTAGCGGAGCTAACTATGGCTACACCTTC. Amino acids: CASSPYISGANYGYTF.

This clonotype was seen repeatedly, ten times or more. This chain links TRBV28 with TRBJ2-7, with no clear D. This CDR3 contains 14 residues. CDR1 and CDR2 from the germline V gene are MDHEN and SYDVKM. V lost 4 bases, J lost 1 base, and 11 bases lay in between. CDR3 loop: CASSYLVNSYEQYF. For the CDR3, the DNA is TGTGCCAGCAGTTACCTGGTTAATTCCTACGAGCAGTACTTC. The variable domain in full, completed from reference TRBV28 and TRBJ2-7, reads DVKVTQSSRYLVKRTGEKVFLECVQDMDHENMFWYRQDPGLGLRLIYFSYDVKMKEKGDIPEGYSVSREKKERFSLILESASTNQTSMYLCASSYLVNSYEQYFGPGTRLTVT.

This clonotype was counted ten times or more. This sequence joins TRBV12-5 and TRBJ2-5; TRBD1 matches at 7 bases. The germline V gene has CDR1 LGHNT and CDR2 FRNRAP. V was clipped by 5 bases and J by 5 bases; unmatched bases: 8. CDR3 size: 14 residues. The CDR3 DNA reads TGTGCTAGTGGTCCAGGGGACAGTTGGGAGACCCAGTACTTC. Amino acids: CASGPGDSWETQYF.

The sample holds many counts of this clonotype. The genes are TRBV30 and TRBJ2-5, with a weak D call TRBD2 (6 bases). The CDR3 consists of 13 residues. The V end was cut by 5 bases, the J end by 4 bases, with 14 bases between. Germline CDR1 reads GTSNPN; CDR2 reads SVGIG (reference sequence). This CDR3 is CAWASAVGETQYF. The CDR3 DNA sequence: TGTGCCTGGGCTAGCGCCGTGGGAGAGACCCAGTACTTC. The entire variable domain, with the rest obtained from reference TRBV30 and TRBJ2-5, is as follows: SQTIHQWPATLVQPVGSPLSLECTVEGTSNPNLYWYRQAAGRGLQLLFYSVGIGQISSEVPQNLSASRPQDRQFILSSKKLLLSDSGFYLCAWASAVGETQYFGPGTRLLVL.

This clonotype was detected ten times or more. The V and J genes are TRBV12-3 or TRBV12-4 and TRBJ1-1, with 9 positions matching TRBD1. The CDR3 is made up of 14 amino acids. V dropped 6 bases and J dropped 3; count of bases not matched to a gene: 5. The CDR3 spells CASRTTGGHTEAFF. The CDR3 region has the DNA TGTGCCAGCAGGACGACAGGGGGGCACACTGAAGCTTTCTTT.

This clonotype was seen only a few times. The chain employs TRBV19 and TRBJ2-5; TRBD1 agrees at 11 bases. J lost 1 base, V lost 6 bases, and 4 bases had no gene match. Germline assignment: CDR1 LNHDA and CDR2 SQIVND (reference sequence). The CDR3 has 15 residues. The CDR3 is CASSSGTGGQETQYF. In DNA form, the CDR3 reads TGTGCCAGTAGCTCCGGGACAGGGGGCCAAGAGACCCAGTACTTC.

In its sample, this clonotype was seen many times. The chain combines TRBV6-5 with TRBJ1-2, with D possibly matching TRBD1 (5 bases). V was shortened by 7 bases and J by 10 bases, with 25 bases between the two germline ends. The CDR3 is made up of 15 amino acids. The germline CDR1 and CDR2 sequences are MNHEY and SVGAGI. Here the CDR3 reads CASIIGAGSLLLYTF. For the CDR3, the DNA is TGTGCCAGCATTATTGGGGCAGGGAGCCTTCTGCTCTACACCTTC.

The chain carries TRBV12-3 or TRBV12-4 and TRBJ2-2, with D possibly matching TRBD2 (6 bases). V was clipped by 7 bases and J by 6 bases, with 6 bases between them. This CDR3 has 11 residues. CDR3 DNA: TGTGCCAGCACGGGGGCCGGGGAGCTGTTTTTT. This sequence encodes CASTGAGELFF.

In its sample, this clonotype was seen a few times. The chain couples TRBV7-8 to TRBJ1-3, with 9 bases that match TRBD1. The CDR3 contains 15 residues. The ends lost 4 bases at V and 0 bases at J; junction bases unmatched: 1. Germline assignment: CDR1 SGHVS and CDR2 FQNEAQ. The CDR3 loop is CASSYRGLSGNTIYF. The DNA for the CDR3 is TGTGCCAGCAGCTACAGGGGGCTCTCTGGAAACACCATATATTTT.

In the case of this clonotype: A much larger clone is a single base away; this may be a read error. The chain is built from TRBV12-5 and TRBJ1-6; D is unclear. The CDR3 runs 14 residues. The germline V gene has CDR1 LGHNT and CDR2 FRNRAP. As DNA, the CDR3 is TGTGCTAGTGGTGACGGGATTCTTACTTCACACCTCCACTTT. Amino acids: CASGDGILTSHLHF.

This clonotype was counted ten times or more. The rearrangement links TRBV12-3 or TRBV12-4 to TRBJ2-7; 7 bases match TRBD1. V was pared by 7 bases and J by 3 bases, with 6 bases of the junction left unmatched. This CDR3 has 13 amino acids. Here the CDR3 DNA reads TGTGCCAGCACCCCAGACAGGGTCTACGAGCAGTACTTC. Translated: CASTPDRVYEQYF.

This clonotype was picked up many times. The chain employs TRBV4-1 and TRBJ1-1; D not resolved. Germline V gives CDR1 MGHRA, CDR2 YSYEKL. The CDR3 has 14 amino acids. Trimming cost V 1 base and J 4 bases, with 10 bases left between them. DNA of the CDR3: TGCGCCAGCAGCCAAGTCGCCTTCTCCACTGAAGCTTTCTTT. This encodes CASSQVAFSTEAFF.

This clonotype appeared many times. J is TRBJ2-5 and V is TRBV28, with D tentatively TRBD1 (5 bases). The CDR3 extends over 13 amino acids. The germline CDR1 and CDR2 sequences are MDHEN and SYDVKM. Trimming cost V 7 bases and J 9 bases, with 18 bases left between them. CDR3 in amino acids: CASNTPGFGPQYF. In DNA form, the CDR3 reads TGTGCCAGCAACACTCCAGGGTTTGGGCCCCAGTACTTC.

The V call is TRBV25-1, the J call TRBJ1-5, with D unclear. The length of the CDR3 is 15 residues. Trimming took 1 base from V and 1 from J, leaving 8 bases between them. In germline, CDR1 is MGHDK, CDR2 SYGVNS. The CDR3 loop is CASSESATSNQPQHF. CDR3 sequence (DNA): TGTGCCAGCAGTGAATCAGCCACGAGCAATCAGCCCCAGCATTTT.

The chain carries TRBV7-3 and TRBJ2-5; 9 positions match TRBD2. The germline V gene has CDR1 SGHTA and CDR2 FQGTGA. The V segment lost 0 bases and the J segment 6 bases; nucleotides outside the gene matches: 2. This CDR3 is 14 amino acids long. In DNA form, the CDR3 reads TGTGCCAGCAGCTTAACGGGGACTAGCAAGACCCAGTACTTC. It yields the protein CASSLTGTSKTQYF.

As regards this clonotype: Compared with germline, one end of the junction differs, possibly owing to a read error. The chain links TRBV4-1 to TRBJ2-4; D perhaps matches TRBD1 (6 bases). Germline CDR1 is MGHRA and CDR2 is YSYEKL. This CDR3 has 14 amino acids. In DNA form, the CDR3 reads TGCGCCAGCAGCCCACAGGGAATAGAAAACATCCAGTACTTC. As protein: CASSPQGIENIQYF.

The chain recombines TRBV11-2 with TRBJ1-1; no firm D call. Germline CDR1 and CDR2: SGHAT and FQNNGV. The CDR3 is made up of 14 amino acids. V lost 1 base to trimming and J lost 5 bases, with 11 bases between them. CDR3 coding DNA: TGTGCCAGCAGCTTAGGGGTTGTCAGGACTGAAGCTTTCTTT. Amino acid sequence: CASSLGVVRTEAFF.

This clonotype was recorded many times. The CDR3 spells CASSIGRSLRDSRNTEAFF. The CDR3 DNA reads as TGTGCCAGTAGTATAGGGAGATCGCTAAGGGACAGCCGTAACACTGAAGCTTTCTTT. The rearrangement joins TRBV19 to TRBJ1-1; 7 bases map to TRBD1. V trimming: 1 base; J trimming: 2 bases; junction bases outside the gene matches: 16. The V gene's germline CDR1 is LNHDA and CDR2 SQIVND (reference sequence). CDR3 length: 19 residues. The variable domain in full, completed from reference TRBV19 and TRBJ1-1, reads DGGITQSPKYLFRKEGQNVTLSCEQNLNHDAMYWYRQDPGQGLRLIYYSQIVNDFQKGDIAEGYSVSREKKESFPLTVTSAQKNPTAFYLCASSIGRSLRDSRNTEAFFGQGTRLTVV.